The present T cell receptor (beta chain) was sequenced within a study of chemoradiotherapy in HPV16-positive cancers (dated by TCRdb to between 2021 and 2024). In the study overall: Candidate HPV-specific T-cell clones and common TCR motifs were defined through functional T-cell assays on cells from two HPV16-positive patients. The study asked whether T-cell immunity against the HPV oncoproteins E6 and E7 changes during chemoradiotherapy and whether it affects survival. The candidate HPV-specific TCRs and motifs were subsequently tracked in TCR repertoires obtained from roughly 78 patients with HPV-related cancers. The paper's findings and limits, for the study overall: Only two HPV16-positive patients were used to derive the functional definition of HPV-specific T cells, and the survival association was reported for HPV16-positive patients. Expansion of candidate HPV-specific clones and E7-related TCR motifs was observed in the tumor microenvironment during treatment, whereas no such expansion was observed for non-HPV-specific T cells. In HPV16-positive patients, expansion of HPV-responsive T cells during chemoradiotherapy was associated with improved recurrence-free survival.

Regarding this clone: Its antigen specificity is not known. Base qualities are not provided; no much larger clone lies one nucleotide away.

V lost 4 bases and J lost 2 bases; the stretch between them is 21 bases long. From cysteine to phenylalanine, the CDR3 is 18 amino acids long. Only CDR3 DNA remains: 54 bases, in frame from the first base. The germline V gene specifies SGHDT as CDR1 and YYEEEE as CDR2. Repertoires were sampled repeatedly over the course of chemoradiotherapy so that clonal expansion in the tumor microenvironment could be followed. Library generation was performed with the immunoSEQ multiplex PCR assay. TCRdb took this table from immuneACCESS and kept in-frame rearrangements with V and J called. Such tables lack part of the clones; where checked against another copy, unresolved V genes explain under half of the gap, and the rest is unexplained. The table for this sample lists roughly 5,500 clones; more than 65% of them were counted only once. In total, the top ten clones hold 25% to 35% of the sample.

This receptor was obtained from a human donor with HPV-associated anogenital cancer. The rearrangement joined TRBV5-6 to TRBJ2-2; possibly the D gene is TRBD2, per 6 matching bases. The specimen was tumor tissue, collected from a patient who underwent chemoradiotherapy. The DNA is TGTGCCAGCAGCCCCTGGGCCCGGCTAGCGCGAAACACCGGGGAGCTGTTTTTT. Its translation is CASSPWARLARNTGELFF.